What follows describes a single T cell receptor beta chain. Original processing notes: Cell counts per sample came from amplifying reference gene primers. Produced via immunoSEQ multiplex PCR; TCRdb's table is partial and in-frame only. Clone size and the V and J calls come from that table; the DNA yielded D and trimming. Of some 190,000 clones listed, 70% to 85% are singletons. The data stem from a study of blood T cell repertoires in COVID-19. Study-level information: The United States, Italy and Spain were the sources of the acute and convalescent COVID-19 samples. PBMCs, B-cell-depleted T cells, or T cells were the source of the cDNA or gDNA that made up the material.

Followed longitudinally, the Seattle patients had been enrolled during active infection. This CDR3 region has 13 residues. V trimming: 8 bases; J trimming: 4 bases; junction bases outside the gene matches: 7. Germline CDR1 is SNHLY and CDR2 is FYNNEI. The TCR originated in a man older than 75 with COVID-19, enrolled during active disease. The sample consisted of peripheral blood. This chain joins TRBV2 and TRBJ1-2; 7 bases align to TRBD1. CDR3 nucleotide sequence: TGTGCCAGCGTAACAGGGGAGCTCTATGGCTACACCTTC. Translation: CASVTGELYGYTF. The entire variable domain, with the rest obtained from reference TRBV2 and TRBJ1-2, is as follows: EPEVTQTPSHQVTQMGQEVILRCVPISNHLYFYWYRQILGQKVEFLVSFYNNEISEKSEIFDDQFSVERPDGSNFTLKIRSTKLEDSAMYFCASVTGELYGYTFGSGTRLTVV.